Sequencing of this T cell receptor beta chain was carried out in a study of cytomegalovirus exposure and HLA in healthy donors. For the study at large: T cells numbering about 179 million yielded 117 million unique TCR beta sequences in an earlier analysis. General study results and limits: What TCR beta sequences reportedly achieved was accurate prediction of HLA-A and HLA-B alleles in most subjects. Later work found most CMV-associated TCR beta chains apparently HLA-restricted.

This clone was counted a few times. Its antigen is not known. Primers: 60 Vbeta forward and 13 Jbeta reverse. Libraries were prepared by immunoSEQ multiplex PCR; TCRdb keeps only in-frame clonotypes and omits some of them. The sample lists around 150,000 clones, roughly 77% occurring once. The study sampled nominally healthy donors, though unrecorded immune exposures were likely. The CDR3 has 17 amino acids. V was trimmed by 1 base and J by 0 bases, leaving 13 bases between them. Germline CDR1 is LNHDA and CDR2 is SQIVND (reference sequence). The chain couples TRBV19 to TRBJ1-5; possibly TRBD1 for D (5 bases). The clonotype was recovered from a woman aged 40 to 50 in good health and CMV-seropositive. Sequencing was done on a sample of PBMCs. In DNA form, the CDR3 reads TGTGCCAGTAGTATAGGGGGGGGTCGGGATAGCAATCAGCCCCAGCATTTT. It is translated as CASSIGGGRDSNQPQHF.